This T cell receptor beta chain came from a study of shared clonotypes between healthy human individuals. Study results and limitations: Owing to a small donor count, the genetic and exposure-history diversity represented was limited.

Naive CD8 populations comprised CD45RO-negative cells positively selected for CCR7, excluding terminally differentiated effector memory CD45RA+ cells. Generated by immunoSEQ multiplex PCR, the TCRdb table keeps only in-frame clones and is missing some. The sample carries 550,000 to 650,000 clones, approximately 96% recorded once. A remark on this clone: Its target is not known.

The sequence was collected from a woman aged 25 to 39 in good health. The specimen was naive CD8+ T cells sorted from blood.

The CDR3 sequence: CSVEDHYRGSMNTEAFF. The CDR3 bases are TGCAGCGTTGAAGATCACTACAGGGGGTCGATGAACACTGAAGCTTTCTTT. The chain recombines TRBV29-1 with TRBJ1-1; the match to TRBD1 covers 8 bases. CDR1 and CDR2 from the germline V gene are SQVTM and ANQGSEA. The length of the CDR3 is 17 residues. J was trimmed by 0 bases and V by 0 bases; bases with no gene match: 9.